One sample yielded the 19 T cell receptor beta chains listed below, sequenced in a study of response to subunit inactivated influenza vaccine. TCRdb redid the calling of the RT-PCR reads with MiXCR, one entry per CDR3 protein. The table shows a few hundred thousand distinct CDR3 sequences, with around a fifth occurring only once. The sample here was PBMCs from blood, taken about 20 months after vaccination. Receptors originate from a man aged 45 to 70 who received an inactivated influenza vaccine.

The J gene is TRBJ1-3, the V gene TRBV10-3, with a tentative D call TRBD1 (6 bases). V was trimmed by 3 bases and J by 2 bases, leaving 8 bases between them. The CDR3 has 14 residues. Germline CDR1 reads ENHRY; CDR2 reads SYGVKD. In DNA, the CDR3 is TGTGCCATCAGTGACAGGGGAGCTGGAAACACCATATATTTT. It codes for CAISDRGAGNTIYF.

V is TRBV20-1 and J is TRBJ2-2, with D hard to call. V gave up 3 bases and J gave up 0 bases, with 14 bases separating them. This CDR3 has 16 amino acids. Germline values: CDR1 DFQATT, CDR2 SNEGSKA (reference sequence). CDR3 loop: CSASTLGSANTGELFF. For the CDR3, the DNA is TGCAGTGCTAGTACTCTGGGCAGCGCGAACACCGGGGAGCTGTTTTTT.

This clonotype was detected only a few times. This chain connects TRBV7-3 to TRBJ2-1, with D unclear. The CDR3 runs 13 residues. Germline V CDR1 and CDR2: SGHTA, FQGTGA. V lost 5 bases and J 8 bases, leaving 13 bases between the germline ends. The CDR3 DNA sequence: TGTGCCAGCAGCGGTGGACCGGCGGATGAGCAGTTCTTC. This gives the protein CASSGGPADEQFF.

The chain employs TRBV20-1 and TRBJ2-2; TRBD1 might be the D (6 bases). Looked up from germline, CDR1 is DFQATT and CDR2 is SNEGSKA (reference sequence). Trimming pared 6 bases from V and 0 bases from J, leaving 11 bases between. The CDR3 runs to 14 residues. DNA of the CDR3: TGCAGTGCGATTAAGGGGGCGAACACCGGGGAGCTGTTTTTT. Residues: CSAIKGANTGELFF.

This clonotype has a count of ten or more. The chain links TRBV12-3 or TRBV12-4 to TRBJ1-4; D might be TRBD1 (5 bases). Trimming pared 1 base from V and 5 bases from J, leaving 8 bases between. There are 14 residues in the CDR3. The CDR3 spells CASSLGQGNEKLFF. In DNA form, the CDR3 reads TGTGCCAGCAGTTTAGGGCAGGGCAATGAAAAACTGTTTTTT.

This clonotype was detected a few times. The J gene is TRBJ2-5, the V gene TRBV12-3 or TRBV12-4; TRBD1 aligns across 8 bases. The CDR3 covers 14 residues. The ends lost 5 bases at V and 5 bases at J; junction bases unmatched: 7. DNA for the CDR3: TGTGCCAGCAGTACCAGGACAGGGTTGGAGACCCAGTACTTC. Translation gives CASSTRTGLETQYF.

The CDR3 bases are TGCAGTGCTTCCCCCCCTGGAGACCTAAATCAGCCCCAGCATTTT. Translating gives CSASPPGDLNQPQHF. V usage is TRBV20-1 and J usage is TRBJ1-5; D is unclear. V was trimmed by 5 bases and J by 4 bases, leaving 18 bases between them. Per the germline V gene, CDR1 is DFQATT and CDR2 is SNEGSKA (reference sequence). There are 15 residues in the CDR3.

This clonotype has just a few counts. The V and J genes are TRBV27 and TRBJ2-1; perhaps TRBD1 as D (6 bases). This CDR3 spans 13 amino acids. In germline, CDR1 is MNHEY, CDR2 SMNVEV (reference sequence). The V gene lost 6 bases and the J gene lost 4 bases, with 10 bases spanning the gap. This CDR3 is CASSGQFYNEQFF. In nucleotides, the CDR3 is TGTGCCAGCAGCGGACAGTTTTACAATGAGCAGTTCTTC.

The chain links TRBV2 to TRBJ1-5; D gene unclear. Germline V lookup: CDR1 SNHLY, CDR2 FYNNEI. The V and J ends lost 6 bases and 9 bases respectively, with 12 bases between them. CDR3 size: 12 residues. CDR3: CASRKPGRPQHF. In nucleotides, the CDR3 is TGTGCCAGCAGAAAACCGGGTCGGCCCCAGCATTTT.

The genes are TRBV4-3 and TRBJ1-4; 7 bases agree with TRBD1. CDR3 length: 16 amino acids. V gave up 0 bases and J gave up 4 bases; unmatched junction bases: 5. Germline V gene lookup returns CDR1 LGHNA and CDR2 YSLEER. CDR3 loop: CASSQEGQGGNEKLFF. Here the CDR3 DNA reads TGCGCCAGCAGCCAAGAAGGTCAGGGGGGTAATGAAAAACTGTTTTTT.

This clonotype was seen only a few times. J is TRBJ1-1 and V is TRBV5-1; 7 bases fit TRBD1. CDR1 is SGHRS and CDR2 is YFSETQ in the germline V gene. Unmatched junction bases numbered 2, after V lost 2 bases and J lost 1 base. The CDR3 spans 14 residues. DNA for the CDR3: TGCGCCAGCAGCTTCCGGACAGGGAACACTGAAGCTTTCTTT. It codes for CASSFRTGNTEAFF.

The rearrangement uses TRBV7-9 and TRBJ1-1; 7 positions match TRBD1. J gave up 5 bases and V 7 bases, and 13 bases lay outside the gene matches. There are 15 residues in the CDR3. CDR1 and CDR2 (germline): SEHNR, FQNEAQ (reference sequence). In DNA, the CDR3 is TGTGCCAGCACCCCCCAGGGACAGTGGATAACTGAAGCTTTCTTT. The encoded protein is CASTPQGQWITEAFF.

CDR3 protein: CASSLTGFGPGANVLTF. In DNA, the CDR3 is TGTGCCAGCAGTCTGACAGGGTTCGGGCCTGGGGCCAACGTCCTGACTTTC. The J gene is TRBJ2-6, the V gene TRBV28; 7 bases fit TRBD1. Germline-derived CDR1 and CDR2 are MDHEN and SYDVKM. The V gene end was trimmed by 5 bases and the J gene end by 2 bases; junction bases not matched to a gene: 9. The CDR3 contains 17 residues.

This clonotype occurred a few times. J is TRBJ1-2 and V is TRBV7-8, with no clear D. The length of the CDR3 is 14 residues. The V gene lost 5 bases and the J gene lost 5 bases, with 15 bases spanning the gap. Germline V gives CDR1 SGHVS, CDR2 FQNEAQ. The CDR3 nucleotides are TGTGCCAGCAGCCCTCGTCCCAAATCGTATGGCTACACCTTC. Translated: CASSPRPKSYGYTF.

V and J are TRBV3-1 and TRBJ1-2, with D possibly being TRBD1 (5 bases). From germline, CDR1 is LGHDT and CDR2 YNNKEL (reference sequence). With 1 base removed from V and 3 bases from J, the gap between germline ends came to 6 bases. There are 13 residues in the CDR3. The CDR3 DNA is TGTGCCAGCAGCCAAGCAGGGTACTATGGCTACACCTTC. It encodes CASSQAGYYGYTF. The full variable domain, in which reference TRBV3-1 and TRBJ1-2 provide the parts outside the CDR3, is DTAVSQTPKYLVTQMGNDKSIKCEQNLGHDTMYWYKQDSKKFLKIMFSYNNKELIINETVPNRFSPKSPDKAHLNLHINSLELGDSAVYFCASSQAGYYGYTFGSGTRLTVV.

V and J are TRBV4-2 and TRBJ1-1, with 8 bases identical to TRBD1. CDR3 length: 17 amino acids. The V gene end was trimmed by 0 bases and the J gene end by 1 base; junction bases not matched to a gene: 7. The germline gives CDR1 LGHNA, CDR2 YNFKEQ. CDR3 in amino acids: CASSQDLWGTGNTEAFF. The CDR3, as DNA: TGTGCCAGCAGCCAAGATCTCTGGGGGACAGGGAACACTGAAGCTTTCTTT.

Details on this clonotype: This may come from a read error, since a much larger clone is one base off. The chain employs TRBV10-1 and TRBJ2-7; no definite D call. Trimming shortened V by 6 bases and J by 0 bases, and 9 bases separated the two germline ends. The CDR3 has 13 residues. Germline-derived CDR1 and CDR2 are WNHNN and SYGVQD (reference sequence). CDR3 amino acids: CASRESSSYEQYF. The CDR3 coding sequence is TGCGCCAGCAGGGAATCCAGCTCCTACGAGCAGTACTTC.

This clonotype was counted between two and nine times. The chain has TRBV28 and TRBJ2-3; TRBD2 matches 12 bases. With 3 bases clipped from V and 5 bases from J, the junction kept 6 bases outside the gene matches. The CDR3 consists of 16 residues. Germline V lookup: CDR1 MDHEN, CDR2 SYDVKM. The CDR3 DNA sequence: TGTGCCAGCAGTTTCCCCCTAGCGGGAGGGGGAGATACGCAGTATTTT. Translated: CASSFPLAGGGDTQYF.

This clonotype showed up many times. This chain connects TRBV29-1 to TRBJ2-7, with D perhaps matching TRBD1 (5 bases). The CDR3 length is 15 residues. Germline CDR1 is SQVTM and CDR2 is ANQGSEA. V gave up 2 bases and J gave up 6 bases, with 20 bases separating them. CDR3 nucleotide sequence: TGCAGCGTTGAACACCCTGGGGCAGGGCAATCCGAGCAGTACTTC. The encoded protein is CSVEHPGAGQSEQYF.